The clone carrying this T cell receptor (beta chain) was detected many times. Its antigen is not identified. This sample is part of a study of response to subunit inactivated influenza vaccine. Overall study findings and caveats: After each seasonal influenza vaccination, few new T cells are recruited, the authors suggested.

Unmatched junction bases numbered 4, after V lost 5 bases and J lost 5 bases. Germline CDR1 reads SGHRS; CDR2 reads YFSETQ. The CDR3 is made up of 15 amino acids. Via MiXCR, TCRdb re-called the RT-PCR reads, giving one row per CDR3 protein. The sample holds some 480,000 distinct CDR3 sequences, 10% to 11% seen once. The TCR sequence derives from a man in his fifties who received an inactivated influenza vaccine. Material: PBMCs from blood, obtained roughly 6 weeks after vaccination. The chain is built from TRBV5-1 and TRBJ2-1; 13 bases match TRBD2. The CDR3 loop reads CASSRTSGSNNEQFF. The CDR3 DNA reads TGCGCCAGCAGTCGGACTAGCGGGAGCAACAATGAGCAGTTCTTC. The whole variable domain, remainder taken from reference TRBV5-1 and TRBJ2-1, is KAGVTQTPRYLIKTRGQQVTLSCSPISGHRSVSWYQQTPGQGLQFLFEYFSETQRNKGNFPGRFSGRQFSNSRSEMNVSTLELGDSALYLCASSRTSGSNNEQFFGPGTRLTVL.